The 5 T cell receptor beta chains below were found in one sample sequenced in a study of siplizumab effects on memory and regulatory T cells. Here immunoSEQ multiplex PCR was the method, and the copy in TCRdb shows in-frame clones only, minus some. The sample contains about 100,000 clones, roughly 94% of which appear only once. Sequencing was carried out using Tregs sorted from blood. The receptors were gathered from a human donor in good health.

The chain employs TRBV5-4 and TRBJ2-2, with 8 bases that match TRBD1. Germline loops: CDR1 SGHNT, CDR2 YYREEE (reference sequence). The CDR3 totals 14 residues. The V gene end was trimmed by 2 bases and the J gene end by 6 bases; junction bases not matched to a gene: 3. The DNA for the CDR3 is TGTGCCAGCAGCTTCAGGGGGCTCGCCGGGGAGCTGTTTTTT. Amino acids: CASSFRGLAGELFF.

The CDR3 loop reads CGLAGEETQYF. The DNA for the CDR3 is TGCGGCCTAGCGGGAGAAGAGACCCAGTACTTC. This rearrangement joins TRBV20-1 to TRBJ2-5, with 10 bases that match TRBD2. The length of the CDR3 is 11 residues. Germline loops: CDR1 DFQATT, CDR2 SNEGSKA (reference sequence).

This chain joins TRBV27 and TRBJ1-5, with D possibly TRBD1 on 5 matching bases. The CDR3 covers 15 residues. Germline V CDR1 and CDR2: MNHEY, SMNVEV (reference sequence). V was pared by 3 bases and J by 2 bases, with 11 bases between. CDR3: CASSFLGGGNQPQHF. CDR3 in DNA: TGTGCCAGCAGTTTCCTGGGGGGTGGCAATCAGCCCCAGCATTTT.

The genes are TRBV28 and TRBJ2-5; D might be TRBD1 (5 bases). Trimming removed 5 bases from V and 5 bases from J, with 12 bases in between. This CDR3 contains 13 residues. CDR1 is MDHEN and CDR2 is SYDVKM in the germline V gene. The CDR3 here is CASSPYYRETQYF. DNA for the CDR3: TGTGCCAGCAGTCCCTACTACAGGGAGACCCAGTACTTC.

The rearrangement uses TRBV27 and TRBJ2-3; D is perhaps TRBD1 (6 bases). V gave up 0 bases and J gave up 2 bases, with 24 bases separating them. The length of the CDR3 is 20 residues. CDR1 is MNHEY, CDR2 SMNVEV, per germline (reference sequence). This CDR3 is CASSLSSQPGVPRPTDTQYF. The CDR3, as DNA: TGTGCCAGCAGTTTATCATCTCAGCCAGGGGTCCCGCGACCCACAGATACGCAGTATTTT.